This TCR beta chain was sequenced for a study of cytotoxic CD8 clonotypes in ibrutinib-treated CLL. The data were produced by immunoSEQ multiplex PCR, yet TCRdb's version contains in-frame clones alone and is incomplete. The sample holds more than 200,000 clones, 70% seen once. Germline-derived CDR1 and CDR2 are MDHEN and SYDVKM. The germline V and J ends were trimmed by 9 bases and 5 bases, with 26 bases remaining between them. The CDR3 covers 17 residues. This chain uses TRBV28 with TRBJ2-4; D assignment may be TRBD1 or TRBD2 (6 bases each). The receptor was isolated from a human donor with chronic lymphocytic leukemia. The source material was PBMCs, sampled after 24 months of ibrutinib treatment. CDR3 protein: CASKRGTGRRTENIQYF. The DNA of the CDR3 is TGTGCCAGTAAGAGGGGAACAGGGAGGCGAACGGAAAACATTCAGTACTTC.